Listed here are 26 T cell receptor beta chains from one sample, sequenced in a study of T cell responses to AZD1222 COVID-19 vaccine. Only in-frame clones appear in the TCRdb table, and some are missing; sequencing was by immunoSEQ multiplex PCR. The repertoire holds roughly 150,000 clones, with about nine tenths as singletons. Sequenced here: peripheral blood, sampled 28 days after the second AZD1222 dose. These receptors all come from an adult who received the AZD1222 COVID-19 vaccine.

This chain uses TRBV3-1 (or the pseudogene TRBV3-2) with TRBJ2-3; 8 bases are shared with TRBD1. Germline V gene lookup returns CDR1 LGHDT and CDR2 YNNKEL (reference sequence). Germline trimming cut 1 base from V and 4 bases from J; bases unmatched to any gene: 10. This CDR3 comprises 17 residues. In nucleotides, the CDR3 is TGTGCCAGCAGCCAAGCAGGCACAGGGGGACGCGCAGATACGCAGTATTTT. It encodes CASSQAGTGGRADTQYF.

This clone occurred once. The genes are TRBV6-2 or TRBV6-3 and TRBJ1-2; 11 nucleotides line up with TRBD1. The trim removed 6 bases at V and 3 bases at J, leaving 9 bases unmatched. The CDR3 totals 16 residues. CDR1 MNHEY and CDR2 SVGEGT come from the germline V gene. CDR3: CASSDTGTGGYYGYTF. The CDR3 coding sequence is TGTGCCAGCAGCGACACCGGGACAGGGGGATACTATGGCTACACCTTC.

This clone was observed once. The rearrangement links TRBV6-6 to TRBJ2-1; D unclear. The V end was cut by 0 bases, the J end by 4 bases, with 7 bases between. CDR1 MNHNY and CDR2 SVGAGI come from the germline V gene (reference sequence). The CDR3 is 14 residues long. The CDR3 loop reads CASSYSPGYNEQFF. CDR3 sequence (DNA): TGTGCCAGCAGTTACTCGCCCGGGTACAATGAGCAGTTCTTC.

The CDR3 nucleotides are TGTGGTTCCGGGACAGGGTTTTCACCCCTCCACTTT. Its translation is CGSGTGFSPLHF. The chain has TRBV2 and TRBJ1-6, with 9 positions matching TRBD1. CDR3 length: 12 amino acids. Germline V gene lookup returns CDR1 SNHLY and CDR2 FYNNEI. The complete variable domain, with remaining parts taken from reference TRBV2 and TRBJ1-6, reads EPEVTQTPSHQVTQMGQEVILRCVPISNHLYFYWYRQILGQKVEFLVSFYNNEISEKSEIFDDQFSVERPDGSNFTLKIRSTKLEDSAMYFCGSGTGFSPLHFGNGTRLTVT.

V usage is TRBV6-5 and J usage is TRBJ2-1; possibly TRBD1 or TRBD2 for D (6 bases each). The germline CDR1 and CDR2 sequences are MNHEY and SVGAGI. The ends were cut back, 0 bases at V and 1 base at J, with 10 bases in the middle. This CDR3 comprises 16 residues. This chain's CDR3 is CASSYSWGASYNEQFF. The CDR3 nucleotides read TGTGCCAGCAGTTACTCGTGGGGGGCGTCCTACAATGAGCAGTTCTTC.

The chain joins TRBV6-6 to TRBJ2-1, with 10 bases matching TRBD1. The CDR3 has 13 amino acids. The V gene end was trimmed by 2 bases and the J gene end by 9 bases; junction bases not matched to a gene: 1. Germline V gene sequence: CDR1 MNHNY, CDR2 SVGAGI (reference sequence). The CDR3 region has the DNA TGTGCCAGCAGTTACCGACAGGGGGCTGAGCAGTTCTTC. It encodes CASSYRQGAEQFF.

The CDR3 sequence is CASSVDYRSYEQYF. The DNA of the CDR3 is TGTGCCAGCAGCGTAGACTACCGCTCCTACGAGCAGTACTTC. This chain connects TRBV7-2 to TRBJ2-7, with D perhaps matching TRBD2 (5 bases). The CDR3 has 14 residues. The germline V gene encodes CDR1 SGHTA and CDR2 FQGNSA. V was pared by 5 bases and J by 0 bases, with 11 bases between.

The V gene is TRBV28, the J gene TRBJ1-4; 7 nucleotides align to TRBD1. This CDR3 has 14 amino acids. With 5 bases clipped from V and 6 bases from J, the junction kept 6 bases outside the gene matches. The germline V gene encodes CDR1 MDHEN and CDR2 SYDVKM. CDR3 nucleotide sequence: TGTGCCAGCAGTGGAAGGGGGCGCGATGAAAAACTGTTTTTT. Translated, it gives CASSGRGRDEKLFF.

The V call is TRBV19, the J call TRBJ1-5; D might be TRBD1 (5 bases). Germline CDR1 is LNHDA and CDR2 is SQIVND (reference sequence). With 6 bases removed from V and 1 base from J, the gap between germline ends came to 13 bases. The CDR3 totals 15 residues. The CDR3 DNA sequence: TGTGCCAGTAGCCTTTCATGGGGCAGCAATCAGCCCCAGCATTTT. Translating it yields CASSLSWGSNQPQHF.

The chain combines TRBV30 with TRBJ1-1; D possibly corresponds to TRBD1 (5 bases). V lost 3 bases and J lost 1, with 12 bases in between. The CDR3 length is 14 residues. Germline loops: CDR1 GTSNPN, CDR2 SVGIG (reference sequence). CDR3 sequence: CAWRWPGTNTEAFF. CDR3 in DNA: TGTGCCTGGAGATGGCCGGGGACGAACACTGAAGCTTTCTTT.

CDR3 nucleotides: TGTGCCAGCAGCTTGTCGGACCCCTCCGGGTACGAGCAGTACTTC. Amino acids: CASSLSDPSGYEQYF. J is TRBJ2-7 and V is TRBV5-5; D remains unclear. The CDR3 is 15 residues long. Germline V gene sequence: CDR1 SGHKS, CDR2 YYEKEE (reference sequence). V lost 1 base and J lost 4, with 15 bases in between. The full variable domain, with the rest looked up from reference TRBV5-5 and TRBJ2-7, is DAGVTQSPTHLIKTRGQQVTLRCSPISGHKSVSWYQQVLGQGPQFIFQYYEKEERGRGNFPDRFSARQFPNYSSELNVNALLLGDSALYLCASSLSDPSGYEQYFGPGTRLTVT.

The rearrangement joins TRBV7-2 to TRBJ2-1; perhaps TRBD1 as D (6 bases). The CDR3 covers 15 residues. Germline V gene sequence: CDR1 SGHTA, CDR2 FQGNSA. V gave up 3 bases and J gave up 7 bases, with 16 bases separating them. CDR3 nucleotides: TGTGCCAGCAGCTTCCAGGGGTCAGCCCGGAATGAGCAGTTCTTC. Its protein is CASSFQGSARNEQFF. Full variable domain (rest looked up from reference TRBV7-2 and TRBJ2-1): GAGVSQSPSNKVTEKGKDVELRCDPISGHTALYWYRQSLGQGLEFLIYFQGNSAPDKSGLPSDRFSAERTGGSVSTLTIQRTQQEDSAVYLCASSFQGSARNEQFFGPGTRLTVL.

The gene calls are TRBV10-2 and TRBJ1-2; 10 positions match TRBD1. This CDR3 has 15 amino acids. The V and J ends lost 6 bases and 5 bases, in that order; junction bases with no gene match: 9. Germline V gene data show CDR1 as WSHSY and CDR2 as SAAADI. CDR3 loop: CASRATGTGVYGYTF. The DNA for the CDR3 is TGCGCCAGCAGGGCGACCGGGACAGGGGTTTATGGCTACACCTTC.

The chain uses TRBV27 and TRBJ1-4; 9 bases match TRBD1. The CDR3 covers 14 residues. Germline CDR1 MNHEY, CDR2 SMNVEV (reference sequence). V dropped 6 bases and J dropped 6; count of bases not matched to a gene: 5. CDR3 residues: CASRPGQGYEKLFF. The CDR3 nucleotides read TGTGCCAGCAGACCGGGACAGGGATATGAAAAACTGTTTTTT.

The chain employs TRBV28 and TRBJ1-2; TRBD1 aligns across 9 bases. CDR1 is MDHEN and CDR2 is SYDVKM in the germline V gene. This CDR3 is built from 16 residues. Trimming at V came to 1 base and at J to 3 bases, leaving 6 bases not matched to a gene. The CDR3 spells CASSLLGTGRDYGYTF. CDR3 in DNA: TGTGCCAGCAGTTTATTGGGGACAGGGAGGGACTATGGCTACACCTTC.

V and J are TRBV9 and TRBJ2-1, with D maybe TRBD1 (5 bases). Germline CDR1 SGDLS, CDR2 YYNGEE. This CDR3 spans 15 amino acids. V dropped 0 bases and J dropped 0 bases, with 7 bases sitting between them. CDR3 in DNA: TGTGCCAGCAGCGTAGGGGGCAACTCCTACAATGAGCAGTTCTTC. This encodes CASSVGGNSYNEQFF.

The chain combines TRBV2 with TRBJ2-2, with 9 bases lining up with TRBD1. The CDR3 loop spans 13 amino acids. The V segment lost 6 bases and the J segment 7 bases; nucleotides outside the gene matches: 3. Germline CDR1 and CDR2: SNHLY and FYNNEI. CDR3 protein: CASRQGAVGELFF. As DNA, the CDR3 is TGTGCCAGCAGACAGGGGGCGGTCGGGGAGCTGTTTTTT.

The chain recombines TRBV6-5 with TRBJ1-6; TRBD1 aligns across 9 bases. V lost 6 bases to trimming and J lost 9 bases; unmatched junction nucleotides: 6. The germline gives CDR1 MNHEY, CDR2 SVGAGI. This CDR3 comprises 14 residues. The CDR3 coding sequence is TGTGCCAGCAGACAACAGGGGGCTCTTTCACCCCTCCACTTT. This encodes CASRQQGALSPLHF.

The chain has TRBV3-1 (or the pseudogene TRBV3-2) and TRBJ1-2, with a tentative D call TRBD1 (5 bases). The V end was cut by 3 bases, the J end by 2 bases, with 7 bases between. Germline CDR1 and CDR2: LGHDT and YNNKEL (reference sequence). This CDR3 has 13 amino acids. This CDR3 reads CASSHGTNYGYTF. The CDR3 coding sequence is TGTGCCAGCAGCCACGGGACGAACTATGGCTACACCTTC.

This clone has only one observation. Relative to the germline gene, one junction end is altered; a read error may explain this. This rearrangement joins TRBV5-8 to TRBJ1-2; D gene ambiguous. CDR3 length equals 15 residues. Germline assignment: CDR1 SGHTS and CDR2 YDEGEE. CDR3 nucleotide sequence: TGTGCCAGCAGCTTGGGATCCGGGTTTGACTATCGCTACACCTTC. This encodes CASSLGSGFDYRYTF. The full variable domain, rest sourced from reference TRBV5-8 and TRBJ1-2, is EAGVTQSPTHLIKTRGQQATLRCSPISGHTSVYWYQQALGLGLQFLLWYDEGEERNRGNFPPRFSGRQFPNYSSELNVNALELEDSALYLCASSLGSGFDYRYTFGSGTRLTVV.

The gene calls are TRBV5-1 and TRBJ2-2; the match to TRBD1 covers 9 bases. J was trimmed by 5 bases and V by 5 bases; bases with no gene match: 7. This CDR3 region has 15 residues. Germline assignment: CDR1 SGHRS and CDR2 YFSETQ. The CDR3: CASRTTGGETGELFF. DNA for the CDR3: TGCGCCAGCAGAACTACAGGGGGCGAAACCGGGGAGCTGTTTTTT. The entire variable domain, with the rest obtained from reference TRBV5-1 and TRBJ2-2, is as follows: KAGVTQTPRYLIKTRGQQVTLSCSPISGHRSVSWYQQTPGQGLQFLFEYFSETQRNKGNFPGRFSGRQFSNSRSEMNVSTLELGDSALYLCASRTTGGETGELFFGEGSRLTVL.

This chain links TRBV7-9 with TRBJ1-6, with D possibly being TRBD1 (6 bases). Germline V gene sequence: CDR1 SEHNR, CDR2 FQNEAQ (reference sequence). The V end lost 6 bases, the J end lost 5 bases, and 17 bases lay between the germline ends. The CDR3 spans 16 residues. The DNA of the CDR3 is TGTGCCAGCAGTACATCAACAGGGCTCGATAATTCACCCCTCCACTTT. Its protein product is CASSTSTGLDNSPLHF.

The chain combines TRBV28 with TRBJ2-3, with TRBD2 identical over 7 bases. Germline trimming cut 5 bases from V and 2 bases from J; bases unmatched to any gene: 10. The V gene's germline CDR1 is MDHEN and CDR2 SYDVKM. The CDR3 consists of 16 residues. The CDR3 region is CASSDMAGDLTDTQYF. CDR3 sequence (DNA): TGTGCCAGCAGTGATATGGCGGGGGACCTCACAGATACGCAGTATTTT.

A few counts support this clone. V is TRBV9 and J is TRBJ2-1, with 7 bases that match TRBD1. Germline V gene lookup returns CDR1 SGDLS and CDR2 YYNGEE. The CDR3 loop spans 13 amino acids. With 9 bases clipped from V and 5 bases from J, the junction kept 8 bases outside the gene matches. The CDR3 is CATRDSANNEQFF. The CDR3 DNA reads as TGTGCCACCCGGGACAGTGCTAACAATGAGCAGTTCTTC.

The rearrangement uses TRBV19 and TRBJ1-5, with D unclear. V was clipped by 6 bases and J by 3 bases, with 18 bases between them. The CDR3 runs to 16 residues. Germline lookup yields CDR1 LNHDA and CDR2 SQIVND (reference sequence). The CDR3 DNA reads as TGTGCCAGTAGGCTCGACTTCGGGCAGGTCAATCAGCCCCAGCATTTT. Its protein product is CASRLDFGQVNQPQHF.

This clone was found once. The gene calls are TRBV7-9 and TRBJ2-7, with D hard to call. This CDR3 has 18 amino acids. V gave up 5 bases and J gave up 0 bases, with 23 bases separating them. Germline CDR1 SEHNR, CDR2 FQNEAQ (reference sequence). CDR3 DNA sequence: TGTGCCAGCAGCCTAAAAGTCCGGCAGTCAACAAGCTCCTACGAGCAGTACTTC. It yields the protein CASSLKVRQSTSSYEQYF.